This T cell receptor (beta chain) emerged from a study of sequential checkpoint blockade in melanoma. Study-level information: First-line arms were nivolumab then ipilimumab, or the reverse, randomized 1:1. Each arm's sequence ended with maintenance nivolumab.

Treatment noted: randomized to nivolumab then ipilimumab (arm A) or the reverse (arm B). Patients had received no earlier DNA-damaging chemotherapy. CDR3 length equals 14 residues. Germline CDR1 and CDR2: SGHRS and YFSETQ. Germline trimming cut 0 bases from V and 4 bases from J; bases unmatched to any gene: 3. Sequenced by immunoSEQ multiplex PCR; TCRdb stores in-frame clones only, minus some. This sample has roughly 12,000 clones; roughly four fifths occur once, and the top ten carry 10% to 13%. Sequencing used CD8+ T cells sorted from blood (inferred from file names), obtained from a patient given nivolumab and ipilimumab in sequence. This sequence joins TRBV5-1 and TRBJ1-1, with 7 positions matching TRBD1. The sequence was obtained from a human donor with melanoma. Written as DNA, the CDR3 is TGCGCCAGCAGCTTGGTAGGGGGCGGCACTGAAGCTTTCTTT. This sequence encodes CASSLVGGGTEAFF.